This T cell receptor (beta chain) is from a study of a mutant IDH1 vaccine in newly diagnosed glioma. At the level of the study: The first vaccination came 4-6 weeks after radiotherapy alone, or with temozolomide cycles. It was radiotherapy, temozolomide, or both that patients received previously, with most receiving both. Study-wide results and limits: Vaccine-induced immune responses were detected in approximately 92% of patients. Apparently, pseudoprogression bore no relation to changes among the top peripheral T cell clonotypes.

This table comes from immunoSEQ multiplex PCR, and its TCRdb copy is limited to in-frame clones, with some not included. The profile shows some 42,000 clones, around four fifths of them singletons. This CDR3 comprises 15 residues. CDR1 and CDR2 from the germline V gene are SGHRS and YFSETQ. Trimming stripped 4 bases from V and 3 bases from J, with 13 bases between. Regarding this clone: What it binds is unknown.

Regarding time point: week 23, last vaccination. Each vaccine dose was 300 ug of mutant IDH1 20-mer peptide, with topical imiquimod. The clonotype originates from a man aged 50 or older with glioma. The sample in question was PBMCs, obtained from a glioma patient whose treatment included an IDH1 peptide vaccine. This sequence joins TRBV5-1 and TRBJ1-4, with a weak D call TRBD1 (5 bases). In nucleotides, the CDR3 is TGCGCCAGCAGCGGGGGAGGTACCCCTAATGAAAAACTGTTTTTT. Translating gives CASSGGGTPNEKLFF.